Listed here are 27 T cell receptor beta chains from one sample, sequenced in a study of shared clonotypes between healthy human individuals. This table comes from immunoSEQ multiplex PCR, and its TCRdb copy is limited to in-frame clones, with some not included. This sample has approximately 2,200,000 clones, with more than 85% found just once. Naive CD8 cells comprised CD45RO-negative, CCR7-positively selected cells, excluding terminally differentiated effector memory CD45RA+ cells. Material for sequencing was naive CD8+ T cells from PBMCs. The receptor set was obtained from a young man in good health. Some clones in this sample may be carry-over from other donors' samples.

J is TRBJ2-7 and V is TRBV6-5; 10 bases are shared with TRBD1. The CDR3 contains 15 residues. V trimming: 4 bases; J trimming: 3 bases; junction bases outside the gene matches: 6. Germline V gene lookup returns CDR1 MNHEY and CDR2 SVGAGI. The DNA of the CDR3 is TGTGCCAGCAGTTTGGACAGGGGGTTTCGCTACGAGCAGTACTTC. Translating gives CASSLDRGFRYEQYF.

As regards this clone: Other DNA sequences within the sample encode an identical CDR3. The CDR3 sequence: CASSFDRGDGYTF. CDR3 coding DNA: TGTGCCAGCAGCTTCGACAGGGGAGATGGCTACACCTTC. The rearrangement joins TRBV7-9 to TRBJ1-2; 8 bases fit TRBD1. This CDR3 region has 13 residues. Germline CDR1 SEHNR, CDR2 FQNEAQ (reference sequence). J gave up 6 bases and V 3 bases, and 3 bases lay outside the gene matches.

With regard to this clone: Other DNA sequences in the same sample also yield this CDR3. This chain links TRBV11-2 with TRBJ2-1; 7 bases match TRBD1. Germline loops: CDR1 SGHAT, CDR2 FQNNGV. The CDR3 totals 15 residues. J was trimmed by 2 bases and V by 5 bases; bases with no gene match: 6. CDR3 sequence: CASSPRQGPYNEQFF. In DNA, the CDR3 is TGTGCCAGCAGCCCCCGACAGGGACCCTACAATGAGCAGTTCTTC.

The chain links TRBV19 to TRBJ2-7, with D unresolved. V lost 0 bases, J lost 1 base, and 10 bases lay in between. This CDR3 has 15 residues. Germline V lookup: CDR1 LNHDA, CDR2 SQIVND (reference sequence). The CDR3 sequence: CASSIDRRSSYEQYF. The CDR3 DNA is TGTGCCAGTAGTATAGATCGTAGGTCTTCCTACGAGCAGTACTTC. The full variable domain, completed using reference TRBV19 and TRBJ2-7, is DGGITQSPKYLFRKEGQNVTLSCEQNLNHDAMYWYRQDPGQGLRLIYYSQIVNDFQKGDIAEGYSVSREKKESFPLTVTSAQKNPTAFYLCASSIDRRSSYEQYFGPGTRLTVT.

The chain has TRBV28 and TRBJ1-2; weak D call: TRBD1 (6 bases). V lost 7 bases and J 6 bases, leaving 18 bases between the germline ends. Germline V CDR1 and CDR2: MDHEN, SYDVKM. This CDR3 spans 14 amino acids. CDR3 DNA: TGTGCCAGCACCCTCTTGGGGGGGGCTGATGGCTACACCTTC. It encodes CASTLLGGADGYTF.

The CDR3 DNA reads as TGTGCCATCAGTGATTTACTAGCGGGGAACGAGCAGTACTTC. Residues: CAISDLLAGNEQYF. The chain is built from TRBV10-3 and TRBJ2-7; 10 nucleotides match TRBD2. The CDR3 has 14 amino acids. V trimming: 3 bases; J trimming: 5 bases; junction bases outside the gene matches: 4. Germline V gene sequence: CDR1 ENHRY, CDR2 SYGVKD.

The chain combines TRBV13 with TRBJ1-4; D uncertain. The germline gives CDR1 PRHDT, CDR2 FYEKMQ (reference sequence). The CDR3 runs 17 residues. V shed 0 bases and J shed 4 bases, with 15 bases lying between them. As DNA, the CDR3 is TGTGCCAGCAGCTTAGGAAAGGACGGGAGGTATAATGAAAAACTGTTTTTT. Translating it yields CASSLGKDGRYNEKLFF.

The chain employs TRBV7-8 and TRBJ1-4; 7 positions match TRBD1. This CDR3 contains 16 residues. Trimming removed 1 base from V and 17 bases from J; junction bases left unmatched: 19. Germline V gives CDR1 SGHVS, CDR2 FQNEAQ. The CDR3 bases are TGTGCCAGCAGCTTAGGGGACAGAGCCACCTCCCCGACACCATTTTTT. Protein: CASSLGDRATSPTPFF. The full variable domain, with the rest looked up from reference TRBV7-8 and TRBJ1-4, is GAGVSQSPRYKVAKRGQDVALRCDPISGHVSLFWYQQALGQGPEFLTYFQNEAQLDKSGLPSDRFFAERPEGSVSTLKIQRTQQEDSAVYLCASSLGDRATSPTPFFGSGTQLSVL.

V is TRBV4-1 and J is TRBJ2-3; 8 bases agree with TRBD2. CDR1 is MGHRA, CDR2 YSYEKL, per germline. This CDR3 region has 16 residues. With 0 bases clipped from V and 6 bases from J, the junction kept 8 bases outside the gene matches. The CDR3 DNA sequence: TGCGCCAGCAGCCAAGAAGCGGGAGTCCCCGTGGATACGCAGTATTTT. As protein: CASSQEAGVPVDTQYF.

This chain uses TRBV25-1 with TRBJ2-7; TRBD1 is a possible D gene (6 bases). Trimming took 3 bases from V and 6 from J, leaving 12 bases between them. The length of the CDR3 is 13 residues. Germline V gene sequence: CDR1 MGHDK, CDR2 SYGVNS. CDR3 residues: CASSDLRGSEQYF. The CDR3 coding sequence is TGTGCCAGCAGTGATCTGAGGGGGAGCGAGCAGTACTTC.

The sample holds one count of this clone. The chain joins TRBV7-8 to TRBJ2-7, with D possibly TRBD1 on 6 matching bases. Trimming shortened V by 8 bases and J by 0 bases, and 14 bases separated the two germline ends. Germline V gene lookup returns CDR1 SGHVS and CDR2 FQNEAQ. The CDR3 contains 14 residues. Here the CDR3 DNA reads TGTGCCAGCTACTCAACAGGGATCTCCTACGAGCAGTACTTC. This translates into CASYSTGISYEQYF. Using reference TRBV7-8 and TRBJ2-7 for the parts outside the CDR3, the full variable domain is GAGVSQSPRYKVAKRGQDVALRCDPISGHVSLFWYQQALGQGPEFLTYFQNEAQLDKSGLPSDRFFAERPEGSVSTLKIQRTQQEDSAVYLCASYSTGISYEQYFGPGTRLTVT.

This chain uses TRBV16 with TRBJ2-7, with D perhaps being TRBD1 or TRBD2 (5 bases each). This CDR3 region has 15 residues. The germline V gene has CDR1 KGHSY and CDR2 FQNENV. V lost 0 bases and J lost 0, with 9 bases in between. As DNA, the CDR3 is TGTGCCAGCAGCCAATCTGCAGGGAGCTCCTACGAGCAGTACTTC. Translated: CASSQSAGSSYEQYF.

The rearrangement uses TRBV5-4 and TRBJ2-7, with TRBD2 identical over 7 bases. Looked up from germline, CDR1 is SGHNT and CDR2 is YYREEE (reference sequence). The CDR3 totals 15 residues. Losses at the gene ends were 1 base for V and 7 bases for J; bases not matched to a gene: 11. CDR3 protein: CASSLQREPSWEQYF. The DNA of the CDR3 is TGTGCCAGCAGCTTGCAGCGGGAACCCTCCTGGGAGCAGTACTTC.

This rearrangement joins TRBV5-1 to TRBJ1-1; D possibly corresponds to TRBD1 (6 bases). This CDR3 is 14 amino acids long. Germline V lookup: CDR1 SGHRS, CDR2 YFSETQ. V was shortened by 0 bases and J by 3 bases, with 9 bases between the two germline ends. The CDR3 reads CASSLGNRDTEAFF. The CDR3 nucleotides are TGCGCCAGCAGCTTGGGCAACAGGGACACTGAAGCTTTCTTT.

The V call is TRBV2, the J call TRBJ2-5, with D possibly TRBD1 on 5 matching bases. The CDR3 has 14 amino acids. V gave up 1 base and J gave up 0 bases, with 6 bases separating them. The V gene's germline CDR1 is SNHLY and CDR2 FYNNEI. The CDR3 coding sequence is TGTGCCAGCAGTGAAGACAGGTACCAAGAGACCCAGTACTTC. Its protein is CASSEDRYQETQYF.

The J gene is TRBJ2-7, the V gene TRBV1; the D segment call TRBD2 is taken from the table without a DNA check. TRBV1 is annotated as a pseudogene. The CDR3 is made up of 19 amino acids. This chain's CDR3 is CTSSQDIGRVWTRTGEQYF. The CDR3 nucleotides are TGCACCAGCAGCCAAGATATCGGTCGGGTGTGGACTAGGACTGGAGAGCAGTACTTC.

This rearrangement joins TRBV19 to TRBJ2-7; weak D call: TRBD2 (6 bases). Germline V gene data show CDR1 as LNHDA and CDR2 as SQIVND (reference sequence). There are 14 residues in the CDR3. Deletions cut 4 bases from V and 2 bases from J, with 12 bases between. DNA of the CDR3: TGTGCCAGTAGTAACCGGGACTTTCCCTACGAGCAGTACTTC. Translation gives CASSNRDFPYEQYF.

The gene calls are TRBV7-9 and TRBJ1-1; 9 bases are a match to TRBD1. The CDR3 covers 17 residues. V dropped 2 bases and J dropped 3; count of bases not matched to a gene: 10. Germline CDR1 SEHNR, CDR2 FQNEAQ (reference sequence). The CDR3 loop is CASSLPTGGALDTEAFF. The CDR3 DNA reads as TGTGCCAGCAGCTTACCAACAGGGGGCGCTCTGGACACTGAAGCTTTCTTT.

The chain couples TRBV7-2 to TRBJ2-7, with D perhaps given as TRBD1 or TRBD2 (5 bases each). The V end was cut by 1 base, the J end by 6 bases, with 13 bases between. This CDR3 comprises 14 residues. Germline CDR1 reads SGHTA; CDR2 reads FQGNSA. DNA of the CDR3: TGTGCCAGCAGCTTAGATTATGGGGGATCCGAGCAGTACTTC. It translates to CASSLDYGGSEQYF.

The table lists this clone with many counts. This chain links TRBV4-2 with TRBJ1-2; perhaps TRBD1 as D (5 bases). The CDR3 totals 15 residues. Between the trimmed V and J ends, which lost 0 bases and 3 bases, there was a span of 11 bases. Germline CDR1 and CDR2: LGHNA and YNFKEQ. The CDR3 spells CASSQERGSDYGYTF. In DNA, the CDR3 is TGTGCCAGCAGCCAAGAAAGGGGTTCCGACTATGGCTACACCTTC.

This clone was seen only once. The chain uses TRBV7-8 and TRBJ2-7; 10 bases are a match to TRBD1. This CDR3 is 16 amino acids long. The V gene end was trimmed by 5 bases and the J gene end by 4 bases; junction bases not matched to a gene: 11. Germline-derived CDR1 and CDR2 are SGHVS and FQNEAQ. Here the CDR3 DNA reads TGTGCCAGCAGCCTCCCGGGACAGGGGTTTAAGTACGAGCAGTACTTC. This encodes CASSLPGQGFKYEQYF.

The J gene is TRBJ2-1, the V gene TRBV5-1; 11 bases are a match to TRBD1. J lost 10 bases, V lost 3 bases, and 9 bases had no gene match. Germline V gene sequence: CDR1 SGHRS, CDR2 YFSETQ. CDR3 length equals 15 residues. CDR3 in amino acids: CASSSGWTGGREQFF. The CDR3 nucleotides read TGCGCCAGCAGCTCAGGATGGACAGGGGGCAGGGAGCAGTTCTTC.

The genes are TRBV6-6 and TRBJ2-5, with unresolved D. The CDR3 covers 14 residues. CDR1 is MNHNY and CDR2 is SVGAGI in the germline V gene (reference sequence). Trimming removed 7 bases from V and 3 bases from J, with 15 bases in between. CDR3 nucleotides: TGTGCCAGCAAGGAAGAGACTTACGAAGAGACCCAGTACTTC. Its translation: CASKEETYEETQYF.

V gene TRBV27 combines with J gene TRBJ2-5; 8 bases match TRBD2. Trimming cost V 1 base and J 5 bases; bases outside gene matches: 9. The CDR3 is 16 amino acids. CDR1 MNHEY and CDR2 SMNVEV come from the germline V gene (reference sequence). This chain's CDR3 is CASSLFRGGGRETQYF. CDR3 sequence (DNA): TGTGCCAGCAGTTTATTCCGTGGCGGGGGGCGGGAGACCCAGTACTTC.

The chain carries TRBV27 and TRBJ1-1; 7 bases are shared with TRBD1. Trimming removed 1 base from V and 3 bases from J; junction bases left unmatched: 11. The length of the CDR3 is 17 residues. Germline CDR1 reads MNHEY; CDR2 reads SMNVEV (reference sequence). DNA for the CDR3: TGTGCCAGCAGTTTATTTAGACAGGGAGGTCGGGACACTGAAGCTTTCTTT. Translated: CASSLFRQGGRDTEAFF.

This chain uses TRBV9 with TRBJ2-1; 13 positions match TRBD2. The V segment lost 4 bases and the J segment 0 bases; nucleotides outside the gene matches: 13. The CDR3 spans 20 residues. The germline V gene encodes CDR1 SGDLS and CDR2 YYNGEE. The CDR3 region is CASSPKVLAGGGVSYNEQFF. The DNA for the CDR3 is TGTGCCAGCAGCCCAAAGGTACTAGCGGGAGGGGGCGTCTCCTACAATGAGCAGTTCTTC. Supplemented by reference TRBV9 and TRBJ2-1, the full variable domain reads DSGVTQTPKHLITATGQRVTLRCSPRSGDLSVYWYQQSLDQGLQFLIQYYNGEERAKGNILERFSAQQFPDLHSELNLSSLELGDSALYFCASSPKVLAGGGVSYNEQFFGPGTRLTVL.

The rearrangement links TRBV7-6 to TRBJ2-7; 7 bases are a match to TRBD2. Germline trimming cut 5 bases from V and 0 bases from J; bases unmatched to any gene: 10. Germline V CDR1 and CDR2: SGHVS, FNYEAQ. The CDR3 has 16 residues. CDR3 in amino acids: CASSATGRGTSYEQYF. The CDR3 DNA follows: TGTGCCAGCAGCGCCACGGGGAGGGGAACCTCCTACGAGCAGTACTTC.